Below are 10 T cell receptor beta chains sequenced from a single sample in a study of CD8+ T cells in alopecia areata. Following RNA extraction, reverse transcription yielded cDNA that acted as the sequencing template. Repertoires were generated with immunoSEQ multiplex PCR, while TCRdb's copy carries only in-frame clones and drops some. Observed are roughly 260,000 clones, no singletons, with the top ten taking more than 1%. Researchers sorted pooled cutaneous lymph node cells on the basis of CD4, CD8alpha, NKG2D, NKG2ACE and other markers. The material sequenced was CD4+ T cells sorted from a lymph node. These receptors were obtained from a C3H/HeJ mouse with alopecia areata. These mice share the MHC haplotype H2-k.

For this clone: Gene names denote mouse genes. Other DNA sequences in this sample translate to the same CDR3. CDR3 bases read: TGTGCCTGGAGTCTGGACACTAACTCC. Its translation: CAWSLDTNS. The entire CDR3 protein reads CAWSLDTNSDYTF. The V gene is TRBV31, the J gene TRBJ1-2; maybe TRBD1 (5 bases). The CDR3 is cut off 4 residues early in the read; its end comes from the germline J gene. Germline V CDR1 and CDR2: GKSSPN, SITVG. The CDR3 has 13 residues. Between the trimmed V and J ends, which lost 0 bases and 2 bases, there was a span of 7 bases.

This clone came up many times. Gene names refer to mouse genes. The missing CDR3 end, 4 residues past where the read stops, is filled in from the germline J gene. The chain couples TRBV13-3 to TRBJ2-7; 8 positions match TRBD1. The CDR3 loop spans 13 amino acids. Germline lookup yields CDR1 NNHDY and CDR2 SYVADS. Trimming took 2 bases from V and 2 from J; bases not matched to a gene: 0. The sequenced CDR3 bases are TGTGCCAGCAGTGACAGGGGGCCCTAT. Its translation: CASSDRGPY. The full CDR3 protein is CASSDRGPYEQYF.

Only a few counts were recorded for this clone. Any gene name here is a mouse gene name. The read terminates 4 residues ahead of where the CDR3 ends, so the germline J gene completes it. The chain employs TRBV31 and TRBJ2-1; no reliable D call. Germline lookup yields CDR1 GKSSPN and CDR2 SITVG. The CDR3 has 13 residues. V was shortened by 1 base and J by 4 bases, with 8 bases between the two germline ends. The CDR3 spells CAWSPNPYAEQFF. The sequenced part of the CDR3 DNA is TGTGCCTGGAGTCCCAATCCGTATGCT.

This clone was seen more than once but under ten times. Gene names refer to mouse genes. The read stops 4 residues short of the end of the CDR3; the missing end is completed from the germline J gene. V usage is TRBV13-1 and J usage is TRBJ2-7; 7 nucleotides agree with TRBD2. Germline CDR1 NSHNY, CDR2 SYGAGN. V lost 5 bases to trimming and J lost 0 bases; unmatched junction nucleotides: 8. CDR3 size: 15 residues. The CDR3 protein is CASSPDWASSYEQYF. The CDR3 bases that were read are TGTGCCAGCAGCCCCGACTGGGCGAGCTCCTAT.

For this clone: Mouse gene names and germline throughout. The read finishes 4 residues shy of the CDR3 end, and the germline J gene is used to complete it. This rearrangement joins TRBV13-2 to TRBJ1-2; tentative D call: TRBD1 (6 bases). Germline V gives CDR1 NNHNN, CDR2 SYGAGS (reference sequence). The CDR3 runs to 15 residues. The CDR3 is CASGDGGARLPDYTF. The DNA read from the CDR3 is TGTGCCAGCGGTGATGGGGGGGCGCGTCTCCCC.

Points on this clone: The germline and genes are mouse ones. The read ends 4 residues early relative to the CDR3; the germline J gene fills the gap. The gene calls are TRBV31 and TRBJ1-2, with D unclear. The CDR3 covers 13 residues. Germline CDR1 reads GKSSPN; CDR2 reads SITVG. Trimming removed 1 base from V and 0 bases from J, with 6 bases in between. The CDR3 bases that were read are TGTGCCTGGAGTCACAGTGCAAACTCC. Residues: CAWSHSANS. From start to end, the CDR3 is CAWSHSANSDYTF.

As to this clone: Any gene name here is a mouse gene name. The read finishes 4 residues shy of the CDR3 end, and the germline J gene is used to complete it. The chain uses TRBV12-1 and TRBJ1-2; 8 positions agree with TRBD1. Trimming at V came to 1 base and at J to 4 bases, leaving 4 bases not matched to a gene. The CDR3 extends over 14 amino acids. Looked up from germline, CDR1 is SGHSN and CDR2 is HYEKVE. The CDR3 bases that were read are TGTGCCAGCTCTCTGGCAGGGGGCATCTCC. Residues: CASSLAGGIS. The whole CDR3 protein is CASSLAGGISDYTF.

In its sample, this clone was seen a few times. The gene symbols are mouse symbols. Coverage ceases 4 residues before the CDR3 finishes, and the germline J gene fills in the end. The chain is built from TRBV13-1 and TRBJ2-5; 8 bases match TRBD1. CDR1 and CDR2 from the germline V gene are NSHNY and SYGAGN. This CDR3 region has 14 residues. V shed 5 bases and J 2 bases; nucleotides not matched to a gene: 4. The chain's CDR3 is CASSVRGLQDTQYF. The sequenced part of the CDR3 DNA is TGTGCCAGCAGCGTCAGGGGGCTCCAAGAC.

Note on this clone: The gene names given are mouse names. The CDR3 is CASSSIGGSYEQYF. The sequenced CDR3 bases are TGTGCTAGCAGTAGTATAGGGGGCTCCTAT. The J gene is TRBJ2-7, the V gene TRBV17; weak D call: TRBD1 (6 bases). Sequencing ends 4 residues short of the CDR3 end; the germline J gene provides the rest. Germline assignment: CDR1 MNHDT and CDR2 YYDKIL. Deletions cut 3 bases from V and 0 bases from J, with 9 bases between. The CDR3 length is 14 residues.

About this clone: Gene names are mouse gene names. The read ends 4 residues shy of where the CDR3 ends; the end is completed using the germline J gene. This chain connects TRBV13-2 to TRBJ2-2; D not resolved. This CDR3 comprises 14 residues. CDR1 is NNHNN and CDR2 is SYGAGS in the germline V gene (reference sequence). Trimming stripped 0 bases from V and 0 bases from J, with 3 bases between. This CDR3 reads CASGDGANTGQLYF. The DNA read from the CDR3 is TGTGCCAGCGGTGATGGGGCAAACACCGGG.